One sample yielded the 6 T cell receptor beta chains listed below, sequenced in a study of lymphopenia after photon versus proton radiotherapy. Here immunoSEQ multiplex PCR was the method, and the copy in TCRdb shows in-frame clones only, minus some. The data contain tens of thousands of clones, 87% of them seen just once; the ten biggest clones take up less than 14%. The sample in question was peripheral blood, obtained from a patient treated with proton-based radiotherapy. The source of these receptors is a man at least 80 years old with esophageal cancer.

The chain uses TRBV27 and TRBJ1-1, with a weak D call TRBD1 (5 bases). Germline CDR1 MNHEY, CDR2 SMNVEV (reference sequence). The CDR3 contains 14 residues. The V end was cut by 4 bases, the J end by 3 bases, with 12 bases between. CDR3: CASSSSTAYTEAFF. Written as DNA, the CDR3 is TGTGCCAGCAGTTCGTCGACAGCTTACACTGAAGCTTTCTTT.

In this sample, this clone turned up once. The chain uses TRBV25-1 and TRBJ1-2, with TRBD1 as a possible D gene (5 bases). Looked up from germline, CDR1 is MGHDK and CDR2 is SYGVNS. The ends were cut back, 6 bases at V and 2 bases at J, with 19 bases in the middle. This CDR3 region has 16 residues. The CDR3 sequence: CASRPPIGAGNYGYTF. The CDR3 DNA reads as TGTGCCAGCAGACCGCCGATAGGGGCTGGGAACTATGGCTACACCTTC.

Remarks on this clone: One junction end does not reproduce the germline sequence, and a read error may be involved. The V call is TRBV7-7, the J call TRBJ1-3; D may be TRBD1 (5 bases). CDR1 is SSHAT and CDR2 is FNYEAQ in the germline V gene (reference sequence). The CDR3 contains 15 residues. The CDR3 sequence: CASSLSTEAGNTIYF. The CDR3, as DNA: TGTGCTAGCAGCTTATCGACAGAAGCAGGAAACACCATATATTTT.

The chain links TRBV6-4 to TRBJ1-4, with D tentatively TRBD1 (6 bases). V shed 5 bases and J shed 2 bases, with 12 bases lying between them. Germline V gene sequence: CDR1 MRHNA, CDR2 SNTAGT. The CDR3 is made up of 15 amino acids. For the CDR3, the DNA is TGTGCCAGCAGTCCTTCCGGGGGCACTAATGAAAAACTGTTTTTT. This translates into CASSPSGGTNEKLFF.

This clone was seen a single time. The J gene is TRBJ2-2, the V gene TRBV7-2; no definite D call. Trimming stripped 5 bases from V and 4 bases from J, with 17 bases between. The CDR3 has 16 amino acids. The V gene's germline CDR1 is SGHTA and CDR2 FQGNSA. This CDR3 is CASSARHTLITGELFF. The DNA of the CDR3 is TGTGCCAGCAGCGCCCGACATACGCTAATCACCGGGGAGCTGTTTTTT.

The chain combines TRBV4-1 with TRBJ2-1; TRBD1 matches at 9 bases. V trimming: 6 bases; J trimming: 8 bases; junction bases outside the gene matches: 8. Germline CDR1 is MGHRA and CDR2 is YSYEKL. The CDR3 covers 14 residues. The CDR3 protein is CASRRQGVDDEQFF. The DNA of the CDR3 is TGCGCCAGCAGGCGACAGGGGGTGGACGATGAGCAGTTCTTC.